Listed below are T cell receptor beta chains from one sample, sequenced in a study of metastatic and nonmetastatic thyroid tumors. MiXCR was used by TCRdb to re-call the PCR reads. The table lists over 30,000 clones, approximately 30% of them singletons. The material sequenced was blood. All receptors derive from a female donor with papillary thyroid cancer or a benign thyroid nodule (not recorded which). Some clones in this sample may be carry-over from other donors' samples. Each CDR3 is given with its conserved first and last residue. The order of the fields is J gene, V gene, D gene, clone size, CDR3 protein, CDR3 DNA. The D gene is left open where the match is weak. Where a row states a size, it is once, few, many or the class of an expanded clone; other rows omit it.

TRBJ2-1,TRBV11-2,.,many,CASSPQKASSNNEQFF,TGTGCCAGCAGCCCGCAGAAAGCTAGCTCCAACAATGAGCAGTTCTTC
TRBJ1-2,TRBV5-5,.,many,CASSLGRGLGGYTF,TGTGCCAGCAGCTTGGGGAGGGGGTTAGGTGGCTACACCTTC
TRBJ2-7,TRBV20-1,TRBD2,.,CSSSLRGGADEQYF,TGCAGTTCTAGCCTTCGCGGGGGGGCCGACGAGCAGTACTTC
TRBJ2-7,TRBV4-2,.,.,CASSQVRDGTPYEQYF,TGTGCCAGCAGCCAAGTAAGGGACGGGACACCCTACGAGCAGTACTTC
TRBJ2-2,TRBV19,.,once,CASSIRGGDRASWELFF,TGTGCCAGTAGTATACGCGGGGGGGACAGGGCCAGCTGGGAGCTGTTTTTT
TRBJ2-1,TRBV6-4,TRBD2,many,CASSALAASYNEQFF,TGTGCCAGCAGTGCCCTAGCGGCCTCCTACAATGAGCAGTTCTTC
TRBJ2-2,TRBV6-4,.,medium-sized,CASSVMNTGELFF,TGTGCCAGCAGTGTTATGAACACCGGGGAGCTGTTTTTT
TRBJ2-3,TRBV28,.,.,CASTLAWADTQYF,TGTGCCAGCACCCTCGCGTGGGCTGATACGCAGTATTTT
TRBJ2-5,TRBV20-1,.,many,CSASVSGEETQYF,TGCAGTGCTAGTGTCTCGGGAGAGGAGACCCAGTACTTC
TRBJ2-3,TRBV13,.,many,CASSLLREVGSTDTQYF,TGTGCCAGCAGCTTACTAAGGGAGGTTGGAAGCACAGATACGCAGTATTTT
TRBJ1-2,TRBV12-3/TRBV12-4,TRBD1,many,CASSGTGEDYGYTF,TGTGCCAGCAGTGGGACAGGGGAGGACTATGGCTACACCTTC
TRBJ1-2,TRBV12-3/TRBV12-4,.,.,CAVGHPNYGYTF,TGTGCCGTAGGACACCCTAACTATGGCTACACCTTC
TRBJ2-2,TRBV6-5,.,.,CASSYSENTGELFF,TGTGCCAGCAGTTACTCGGAGAACACCGGGGAGCTGTTTTTT
TRBJ1-5,TRBV5-1,TRBD1,many,CASSLPPGGQPQHF,TGCGCCAGCAGCTTGCCTCCAGGGGGGCAGCCCCAGCATTTT
TRBJ2-7,TRBV20-1,.,.,CSADEGEQYF,TGCAGTGCTGATGAGGGTGAGCAGTACTTC
TRBJ1-1,TRBV20-1,.,.,CSARDWLSRAIIAEAFF,TGCAGTGCTAGAGATTGGTTGTCGCGGGCGATTATCGCTGAAGCTTTCTTT
TRBJ2-7,TRBV4-1,.,.,CASSQVIVGYEQYF,TGCGCCAGCAGCCAAGTTATTGTAGGTTACGAGCAGTACTTC
TRBJ2-1,TRBV6-2/TRBV6-3,TRBD2,.,CASGRGGLVYNEQFF,TGTGCCAGCGGGCGGGGGGGCCTTGTCTACAATGAGCAGTTCTTC
TRBJ2-3,TRBV6-1,.,.,CASSPGASPTDTQYF,TGTGCCAGCAGTCCCGGGGCTAGCCCCACAGATACGCAGTATTTT
TRBJ2-2,TRBV4-1,.,.,CASSQVFDGELFF,TGCGCCAGCAGCCAAGTATTTGACGGGGAGCTGTTTTTT
TRBJ2-7,TRBV3-1,TRBD2,many,CASSRRLAGFYEQYF,TGTGCCAGCAGCCGTCGACTAGCGGGTTTCTACGAGCAGTACTTC
TRBJ1-6,TRBV5-1,.,medium-sized,CASSFGGANSPLHF,TGCGCCAGCAGCTTTGGCGGGGCTAATTCACCCCTCCACTTT
TRBJ2-2,TRBV20-1,.,.,CSAAGLTGELFF,TGCAGTGCTGCCGGACTAACCGGGGAGCTGTTTTTT
TRBJ1-3,TRBV6-5,.,many,CASSYSPTIRHSGNTIYF,TGTGCCAGCAGTTACTCGCCCACTATCCGGCACTCTGGAAACACCATATATTTT
TRBJ1-1,TRBV18,TRBD1,many,CASSPAGGGSTEAFF,TGTGCCAGCTCACCAGCAGGGGGAGGGTCGACTGAAGCTTTCTTT
TRBJ2-7,TRBV6-1,TRBD2,.,CASISVGGVEQYF,TGTGCCAGCATATCGGTTGGGGGGGTCGAGCAGTACTTC
TRBJ1-1,TRBV7-8,TRBD1,once,CASSYTGVTEAFF,TGTGCCAGCAGCTACACAGGGGTCACTGAAGCTTTCTTT
TRBJ2-5,TRBV7-9,.,many,CASSPRLGFGQETQYF,TGTGCCAGCAGCCCCCGGCTGGGGTTCGGCCAAGAGACCCAGTACTTC
TRBJ1-5,TRBV6-1,.,few,CASRPGLLSNQPQHF,TGTGCCAGCAGGCCGGGACTCCTTAGCAATCAGCCCCAGCATTTT
TRBJ2-7,TRBV6-2/TRBV6-3,TRBD2,few,CASSQTSGRAASYEQYF,TGTGCCAGCAGTCAGACTAGCGGGAGGGCCGCTTCCTACGAGCAGTACTTC
TRBJ2-1,TRBV4-1,.,many,CASSQARLLNEQFF,TGCGCCAGCAGCCAAGCGCGCCTACTGAATGAGCAGTTCTTC
TRBJ1-5,TRBV20-1,.,.,CSAEPEYSNQPQHF,TGCAGTGCTGAGCCCGAGTATAGCAATCAGCCCCAGCATTTT
TRBJ2-5,TRBV11-3,TRBD1,.,CASSTGQGSQETQYF,TGTGCCAGCAGCACGGGACAGGGGTCCCAAGAGACCCAGTACTTC
TRBJ1-2,TRBV2,.,few,CASRRGGVPGGNYGYTF,TGTGCCAGCAGGAGGGGTGGTGTGCCGGGGGGTAACTATGGCTACACCTTC
TRBJ2-7,TRBV11-2,.,.,CASSLVPVSYEQYF,TGTGCCAGCAGCCTCGTCCCAGTGTCCTACGAGCAGTACTTC
TRBJ2-5,TRBV7-8,.,.,CASILGRTALLAQETQYF,TGTGCCAGCATCTTGGGGAGGACAGCCCTTTTGGCACAAGAGACCCAGTACTTC
TRBJ1-2,TRBV28,.,few,CASSARQYGSGYTF,TGTGCCAGCAGCGCGCGGCAGTACGGCAGTGGCTACACCTTC